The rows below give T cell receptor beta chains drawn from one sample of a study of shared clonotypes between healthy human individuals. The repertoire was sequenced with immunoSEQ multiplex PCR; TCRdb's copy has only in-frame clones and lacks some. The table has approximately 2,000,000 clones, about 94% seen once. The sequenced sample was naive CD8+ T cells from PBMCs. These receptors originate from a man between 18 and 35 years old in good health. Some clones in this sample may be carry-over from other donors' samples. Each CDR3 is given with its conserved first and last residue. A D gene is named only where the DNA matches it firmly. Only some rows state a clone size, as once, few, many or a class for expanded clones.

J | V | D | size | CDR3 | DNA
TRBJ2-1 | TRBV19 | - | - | CASSIGSLEQFF | TGTGCCAGTAGTATTGGTAGTCTCGAGCAGTTCTTC
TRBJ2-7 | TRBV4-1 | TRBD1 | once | CASSQTGTGDYEQYF | TGCGCCAGCAGCCAGACAGGGACAGGGGACTACGAGCAGTACTTC
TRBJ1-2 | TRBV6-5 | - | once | CASSYSIRTNYGYTF | TGTGCCAGCAGTTACTCGATCCGGACTAACTATGGCTACACCTTC
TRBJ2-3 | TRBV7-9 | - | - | CASSFLPEDTQYF | TGTGCCAGCAGCTTTCTTCCGGAAGATACGCAGTATTTT
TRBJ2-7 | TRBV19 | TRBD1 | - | CASSMRGTGYEQYF | TGTGCCAGTAGTATGCGAGGGACAGGGTACGAGCAGTACTTC
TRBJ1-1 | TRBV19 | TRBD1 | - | CASRRDRATEAFF | TGTGCCAGTAGGCGGGACAGGGCCACTGAAGCTTTCTTT
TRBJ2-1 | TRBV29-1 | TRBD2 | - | CSVPGVGLAGAVTYNEQFF | TGCAGCGTCCCGGGTGTGGGACTAGCGGGAGCAGTAACCTACAATGAGCAGTTCTTC
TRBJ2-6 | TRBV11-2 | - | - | CASKVGRYSGANVLTF | TGTGCCAGCAAGGTCGGGCGGTACTCTGGGGCCAACGTCCTGACTTTC
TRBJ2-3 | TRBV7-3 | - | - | CASSSRTTLTDTQYF | TGTGCCAGCAGCTCCCGGACTACCCTCACAGATACGCAGTATTTT
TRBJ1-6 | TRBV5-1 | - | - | CASSLASDRPSSYNSPLHF | TGCGCCAGCAGCTTAGCTTCTGACAGGCCATCCAGCTATAATTCACCCCTCCACTTT
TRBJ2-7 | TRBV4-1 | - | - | CASSQGPATYEQYF | TGCGCCAGCAGCCAAGGGCCGGCGACCTACGAGCAGTACTTC
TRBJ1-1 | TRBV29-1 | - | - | CSVGGPIGTEAFF | TGCAGCGTCGGCGGCCCCATCGGCACTGAAGCTTTCTTT
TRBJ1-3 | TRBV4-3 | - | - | CASSQDLRNTIYF | TGCGCCAGCAGCCAAGATCTGAGAAACACCATATATTTT
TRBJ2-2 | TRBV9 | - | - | CASSVRGTVAAGELFF | TGTGCCAGCAGCGTAAGGGGTACGGTTGCCGCCGGGGAGCTGTTTTTT
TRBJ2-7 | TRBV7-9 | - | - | CASSLGGLSSYEQYF | TGTGCCAGCAGCTTAGGAGGGTTGAGCTCCTACGAGCAGTACTTC
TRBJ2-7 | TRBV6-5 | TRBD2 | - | CASSSGTSGIYEQYF | TGTGCCAGCAGTTCCGGGACTAGCGGGATCTACGAGCAGTACTTC
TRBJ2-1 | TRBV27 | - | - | CASSVGGGDYNEQFF | TGTGCCAGCAGTGTCGGTGGTGGGGACTACAATGAGCAGTTCTTC
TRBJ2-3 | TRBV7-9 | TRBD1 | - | CASSSGTVTDTQYF | TGTGCCAGCAGCTCCGGGACAGTCACAGATACGCAGTATTTT
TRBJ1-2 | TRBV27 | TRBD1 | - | CASSPRGPGGLDGYTF | TGTGCCAGCAGCCCTAGGGGTCCAGGGGGCCTCGATGGCTACACCTTC
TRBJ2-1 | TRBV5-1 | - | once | CASSFGLEVLNEQFF | TGCGCCAGCAGCTTTGGGTTGGAGGTATTGAATGAGCAGTTCTTC
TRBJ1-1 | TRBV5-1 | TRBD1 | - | CASSLVRGQGEAFF | TGCGCCAGCAGCTTGGTCAGGGGGCAGGGGGAGGCTTTCTTT
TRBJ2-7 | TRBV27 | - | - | CASRKDGTYEQYF | TGTGCCAGCAGAAAGGACGGTACCTACGAGCAGTACTTC
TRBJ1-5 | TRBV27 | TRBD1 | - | CASSSLVGTGNQPQHF | TGTGCCAGCAGTTCCCTTGTAGGGACAGGGAATCAGCCCCAGCATTTT
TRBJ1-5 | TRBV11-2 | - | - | CASSLGVNQPQHF | TGTGCCAGCAGCTTAGGGGTCAATCAGCCCCAGCATTTT
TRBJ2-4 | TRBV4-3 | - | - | CASSQVWGYKNIQYF | TGCGCCAGCAGCCAAGTCTGGGGTTACAAAAACATTCAGTACTTC
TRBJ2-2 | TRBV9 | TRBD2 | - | CASSVDVGTSTGELFF | TGTGCCAGCAGCGTAGACGTCGGGACTAGCACCGGGGAGCTGTTTTTT
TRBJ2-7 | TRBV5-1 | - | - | CASSLGLREEQYF | TGCGCCAGCAGCTTGGGACTGCGCGAAGAGCAGTACTTC
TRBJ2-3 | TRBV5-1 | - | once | CASSRAHGSTDTQYF | TGCGCCAGCAGCCGCGCCCATGGGAGCACAGATACGCAGTATTTT
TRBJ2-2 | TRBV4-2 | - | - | CASSQDSLRLPGSFGELFF | TGTGCCAGCAGCCAAGATTCGCTTCGCCTACCCGGGTCTTTCGGGGAGCTGTTTTTT
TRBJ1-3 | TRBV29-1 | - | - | CSVDRGNTIYF | TGCAGCGTAGACAGGGGAAACACCATATATTTT
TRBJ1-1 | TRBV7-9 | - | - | CASSPPKVVNTEAFF | TGTGCCAGCAGCCCCCCAAAGGTAGTGAACACTGAAGCTTTCTTT
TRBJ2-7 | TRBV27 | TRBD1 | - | CASSPGQGAYEQYF | TGTGCCAGCAGCCCTGGACAGGGGGCCTACGAGCAGTACTTC
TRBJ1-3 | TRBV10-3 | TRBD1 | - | CAISGQGHGNTIYF | TGTGCCATCAGTGGACAGGGGCACGGAAACACCATATATTTT
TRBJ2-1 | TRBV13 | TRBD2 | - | CASSLGLSESSGSSAEQFF | TGTGCCAGCAGCTTAGGCCTTAGCGAGTCTAGCGGGAGCTCAGCTGAGCAGTTCTTC
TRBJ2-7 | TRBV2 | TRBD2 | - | CASRDGLAGRYEQYF | TGTGCCAGCAGAGACGGACTAGCGGGAAGATACGAGCAGTACTTC
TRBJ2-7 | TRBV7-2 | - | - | CASSLVPRYEQYF | TGTGCCAGCAGCTTAGTACCCCGGTACGAGCAGTACTTC
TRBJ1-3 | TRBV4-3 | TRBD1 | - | CASSPPGQGGNTIYF | TGCGCCAGCAGCCCTCCGGGACAGGGAGGAAACACCATATATTTT
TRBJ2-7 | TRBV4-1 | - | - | CASSQAGWKVEQYF | TGCGCCAGCAGCCAAGCGGGATGGAAAGTGGAGCAGTACTTC
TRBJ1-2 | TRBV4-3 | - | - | CASMGGGSYTF | TGCGCCAGCATGGGAGGGGGGAGCTACACCTTC
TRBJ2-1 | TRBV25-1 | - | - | CASSDLAEELYNEQFF | TGTGCCAGCAGTGATTTGGCGGAGGAACTCTACAATGAGCAGTTCTTC
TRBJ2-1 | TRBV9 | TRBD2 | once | CASSASGREVGNEQFF | TGTGCCAGCAGCGCTTCGGGGCGGGAGGTTGGCAATGAGCAGTTCTTC
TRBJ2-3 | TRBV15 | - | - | CATSMLRASGTQYF | TGTGCCACCAGCATGTTGCGGGCTTCGGGTACGCAGTATTTT
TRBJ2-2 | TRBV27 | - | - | CASSLSRGAGTGELFF | TGTGCCAGCAGTTTATCGAGAGGGGCGGGTACCGGGGAGCTGTTTTTT
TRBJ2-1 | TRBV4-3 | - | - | CASSQDRARHNEQFF | TGCGCCAGCAGCCAAGATCGGGCCCGTCACAATGAGCAGTTCTTC
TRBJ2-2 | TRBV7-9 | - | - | CASSLSLTNTGELFF | TGTGCCAGCAGCTTATCGCTAACGAACACCGGGGAGCTGTTTTTT
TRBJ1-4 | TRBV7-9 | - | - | CASSSDWGTTNEKLFF | TGTGCCAGCAGCTCGGACTGGGGGACAACTAATGAAAAACTGTTTTTT
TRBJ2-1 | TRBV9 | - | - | CASSGPNYNEQFF | TGTGCCAGCTCAGGACCCAACTACAATGAGCAGTTCTTC
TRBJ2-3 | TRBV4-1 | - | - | CASSRGDEGADTQYF | TGCGCCAGCAGCCGTGGAGACGAGGGGGCAGATACGCAGTATTTT
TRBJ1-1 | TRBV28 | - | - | CASSFDRGMGTEAFF | TGTGCCAGCAGTTTTGATAGGGGGATGGGGACTGAAGCTTTCTTT
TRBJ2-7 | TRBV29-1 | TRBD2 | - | CSVFGLAEDSYEQYF | TGCAGCGTTTTTGGACTAGCGGAAGATTCCTACGAGCAGTACTTC
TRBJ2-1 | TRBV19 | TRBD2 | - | CASSPTVLAGEDEQFF | TGTGCCAGTAGTCCGACGGTACTAGCGGGAGAGGATGAGCAGTTCTTC
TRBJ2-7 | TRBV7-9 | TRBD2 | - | CASSPGNSGNSYEQYF | TGTGCCAGCAGTCCCGGAAATAGCGGGAACTCCTACGAGCAGTACTTC
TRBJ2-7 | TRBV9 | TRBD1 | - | CASSVGHWTGFDEQYF | TGTGCCAGCAGCGTCGGGCATTGGACAGGGTTCGACGAGCAGTACTTC
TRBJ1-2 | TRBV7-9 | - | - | CASSRKLGNYGYTF | TGTGCCAGCAGCCGAAAGTTGGGGAACTATGGCTACACCTTC
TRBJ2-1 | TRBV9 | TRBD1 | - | CASSQPRQGSEQFF | TGTGCCAGCAGTCAACCTAGACAGGGAAGTGAGCAGTTCTTC
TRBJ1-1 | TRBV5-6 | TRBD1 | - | CASSPGQGEAFF | TGTGCCAGCAGCCCGGGACAGGGAGAAGCTTTCTTT
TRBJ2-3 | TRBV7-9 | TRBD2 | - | CASSSSGRLRTDTQYF | TGTGCCAGCAGCTCTAGCGGGAGGTTGCGCACAGATACGCAGTATTTT
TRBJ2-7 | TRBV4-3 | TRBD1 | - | CASSQDVGTDQYF | TGCGCCAGCAGCCAAGACGTTGGGACAGATCAGTACTTC
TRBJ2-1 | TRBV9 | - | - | CASSVGTTSYNEQFF | TGTGCCAGCAGCGTAGGGACTACCTCCTACAATGAGCAGTTCTTC